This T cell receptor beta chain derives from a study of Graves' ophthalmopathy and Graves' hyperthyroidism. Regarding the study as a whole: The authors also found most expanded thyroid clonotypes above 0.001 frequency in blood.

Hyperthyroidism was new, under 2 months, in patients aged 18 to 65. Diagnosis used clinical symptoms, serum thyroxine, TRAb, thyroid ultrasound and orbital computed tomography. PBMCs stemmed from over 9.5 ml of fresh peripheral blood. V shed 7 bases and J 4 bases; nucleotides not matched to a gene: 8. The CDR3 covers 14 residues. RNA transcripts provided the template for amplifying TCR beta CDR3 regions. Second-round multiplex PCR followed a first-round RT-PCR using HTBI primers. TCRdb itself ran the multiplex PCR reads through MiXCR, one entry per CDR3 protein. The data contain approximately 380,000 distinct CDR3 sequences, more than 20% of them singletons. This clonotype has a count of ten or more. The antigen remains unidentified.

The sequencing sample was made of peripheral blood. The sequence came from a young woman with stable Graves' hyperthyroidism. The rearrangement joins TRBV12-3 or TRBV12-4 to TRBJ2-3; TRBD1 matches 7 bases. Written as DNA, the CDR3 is TGTGCCAGCACTCTACAGGGGAAGGCAGATACGCAGTATTTT. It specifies CASTLQGKADTQYF.